This TCR beta chain was captured in a study of technical replicates of blood from a few donors. The protocol was immunoSEQ multiplex PCR, while the TCRdb copy is restricted to in-frame clones and leaves out a portion. The data contain about 13,000 clones, roughly 83% of them singletons. The sample taken for sequencing was PBMCs. The receptor's source is a human donor in good health.

The CDR3 spells CASSTLEAPTNYGYTF. DNA for the CDR3: TGTGCCAGTAGTACGCTTGAGGCACCCACTAACTATGGCTACACCTTC. The chain recombines TRBV19 with TRBJ1-2; D is ambiguous. CDR1 is LNHDA and CDR2 is SQIVND in the germline V gene (reference sequence). V lost 4 bases, J lost 0 bases, and 15 bases lay in between. The CDR3 loop spans 16 amino acids.